The 27 T cell receptor beta chains listed next were all sequenced from one sample in a study of cytomegalovirus exposure and HLA in healthy donors. PCR involved 60 Vbeta and 13 Jbeta primers. Here immunoSEQ multiplex PCR was the method, and the copy in TCRdb shows in-frame clones only, minus some. The sample has over 100,000 clones; around 80% are singletons. The sequenced sample consisted of PBMCs. These TCRs come from a female donor in good health and CMV-seronegative.

The V call is TRBV6-5, the J call TRBJ2-7; 10 bases are a match to TRBD1. This CDR3 has 13 residues. Germline CDR1 and CDR2: MNHEY and SVGAGI. The junction had 6 bases not matched to a gene; V was cut back by 7 bases and J by 6 bases. The CDR3 sequence: CASNQGTGAEQYF. In DNA, the CDR3 is TGTGCCAGCAATCAAGGGACAGGGGCCGAGCAGTACTTC.

V gene TRBV5-6 combines with J gene TRBJ2-7; D remains unclear. The CDR3 extends over 13 amino acids. Germline CDR1 is SGHDT and CDR2 is YYEEEE. With 2 bases removed from V and 3 bases from J, the gap between germline ends came to 9 bases. CDR3 DNA sequence: TGTGCCAGCAGCTTACCCCAGATCTACGAGCAGTACTTC. Translated: CASSLPQIYEQYF.

J is TRBJ1-4 and V is TRBV19; 9 bases are shared with TRBD1. Germline CDR1 LNHDA, CDR2 SQIVND (reference sequence). The CDR3 contains 15 residues. Trimming cost V 6 bases and J 6 bases; bases outside gene matches: 8. The CDR3 loop reads CASSRSGQGHEKLFF. Written as DNA, the CDR3 is TGTGCCAGTAGCCGTTCGGGACAGGGTCATGAAAAACTGTTTTTT.

The gene calls are TRBV10-3 and TRBJ2-1; TRBD2 matches 9 bases. J lost 2 bases, V lost 7 bases, and 12 bases had no gene match. The germline V gene has CDR1 ENHRY and CDR2 SYGVKD. There are 17 residues in the CDR3. In DNA, the CDR3 is TGTGCCATCATGGGGGGCGAAAGCGGGAGGACCTACAATGAGCAGTTCTTC. It yields the protein CAIMGGESGRTYNEQFF.

The gene calls are TRBV2 and TRBJ2-5, with unresolved D. Looked up from germline, CDR1 is SNHLY and CDR2 is FYNNEI. Deletions cut 6 bases from V and 3 bases from J, with 8 bases between. The CDR3 is 12 residues long. In nucleotides, the CDR3 is TGTGCCAGCAGGAAGCTTGAAGAGACCCAGTACTTC. Its translation is CASRKLEETQYF. The entire variable domain, with the rest obtained from reference TRBV2 and TRBJ2-5, is as follows: EPEVTQTPSHQVTQMGQEVILRCVPISNHLYFYWYRQILGQKVEFLVSFYNNEISEKSEIFDDQFSVERPDGSNFTLKIRSTKLEDSAMYFCASRKLEETQYFGPGTRLLVL.

The count of this clone is one. The chain joins TRBV6-1 to TRBJ2-7, with D maybe TRBD1 (6 bases). The CDR3 spans 15 residues. Trimming took off 4 bases at V and 2 bases at J, with 15 bases between the two ends. The germline V gene has CDR1 MNHNS and CDR2 SASEGT. CDR3 bases: TGTGCCAGCAGTGCTCTGGGGGCAAGAACCTACGAGCAGTACTTC. Amino acids: CASSALGARTYEQYF.

The count of this clone is one. The gene calls are TRBV27 and TRBJ2-7; the D gene is possibly TRBD1 (5 bases). V was shortened by 2 bases and J by 2 bases, with 7 bases between the two germline ends. CDR1 MNHEY and CDR2 SMNVEV come from the germline V gene (reference sequence). The CDR3 is 13 amino acids. The chain's CDR3 is CASSLARAYEQYF. In nucleotides, the CDR3 is TGTGCCAGCAGTTTAGCCAGGGCCTACGAGCAGTACTTC.

The V call is TRBV27, the J call TRBJ2-3; no clear D. Trimming took 4 bases from V and 8 from J, leaving 10 bases between them. From germline, CDR1 is MNHEY and CDR2 SMNVEV (reference sequence). The CDR3 contains 12 residues. The CDR3 sequence is CASSSDARTQYF. CDR3 nucleotide sequence: TGTGCCAGCAGTTCAGATGCCCGTACGCAGTATTTT.

The chain combines TRBV14 with TRBJ2-3, with 11 bases that match TRBD2. The CDR3 loop spans 15 amino acids. J was trimmed by 10 bases and V by 1 base; bases with no gene match: 7. Germline-derived CDR1 and CDR2 are SGHDN and FVKESK. In DNA, the CDR3 is TGTGCCAGCAGCCAAGTAACTAGCGGGAGTGGGGCGCAGTATTTT. Its protein is CASSQVTSGSGAQYF.

This sequence joins TRBV9 and TRBJ1-3, with D possibly being TRBD1 (6 bases). Germline V gene data show CDR1 as SGDLS and CDR2 as YYNGEE. With 4 bases removed from V and 8 bases from J, the gap between germline ends came to 16 bases. The CDR3 is made up of 14 amino acids. The CDR3 DNA follows: TGTGCCAGCAGCTTCCAGGGAAAGGGGGACACCATATATTTT. It is translated as CASSFQGKGDTIYF. Together with reference TRBV9 and TRBJ1-3, the CDR3 gives the full variable domain: DSGVTQTPKHLITATGQRVTLRCSPRSGDLSVYWYQQSLDQGLQFLIQYYNGEERAKGNILERFSAQQFPDLHSELNLSSLELGDSALYFCASSFQGKGDTIYFGEGSWLTVV.

This chain joins TRBV5-4 and TRBJ1-2; D not resolved. Trimming pared 2 bases from V and 4 bases from J, leaving 9 bases between. From germline, CDR1 is SGHNT and CDR2 YYREEE (reference sequence). The CDR3 is 13 amino acids. CDR3 region: CASSFTEGYGYTF. CDR3 in DNA: TGTGCCAGCAGCTTTACCGAGGGCTATGGCTACACCTTC.

The V and J genes are TRBV2 and TRBJ1-1, with no clear D. Germline-derived CDR1 and CDR2 are SNHLY and FYNNEI. Trimming cost V 0 bases and J 5 bases, with 7 bases left between them. There are 13 residues in the CDR3. The CDR3 reads CASSEAPTTEAFF. As DNA, the CDR3 is TGTGCCAGCAGTGAAGCGCCCACAACTGAAGCTTTCTTT. Full variable domain (rest looked up from reference TRBV2 and TRBJ1-1): EPEVTQTPSHQVTQMGQEVILRCVPISNHLYFYWYRQILGQKVEFLVSFYNNEISEKSEIFDDQFSVERPDGSNFTLKIRSTKLEDSAMYFCASSEAPTTEAFFGQGTRLTVV.

The sample holds a few counts of this clone. V and J are TRBV6-4 and TRBJ2-1, with 13 positions matching TRBD2. This CDR3 region has 15 residues. The ends lost 6 bases at V and 6 bases at J; junction bases unmatched: 5. The germline CDR1 and CDR2 sequences are MRHNA and SNTAGT. DNA for the CDR3: TGTGCCAGCAGCGGACTAGCGGGAGAAGGCAATGAGCAGTTCTTC. This sequence encodes CASSGLAGEGNEQFF.

CDR3 nucleotides: TGCGCCAGCATGCCGCTAGCGGGAGTTAACACCGGGGAGCTGTTTTTT. Translated: CASMPLAGVNTGELFF. The chain has TRBV5-1 and TRBJ2-2, with TRBD2 matching over 10 bases. The CDR3 length is 16 residues. Trimming took 6 bases from V and 2 from J; bases not matched to a gene: 7. Germline V gene sequence: CDR1 SGHRS, CDR2 YFSETQ.

This rearrangement joins TRBV7-2 to TRBJ2-2; TRBD2 agrees at 11 bases. V shed 8 bases, J shed 4 bases, and the junction held 6 bases outside the gene matches. Germline CDR1 and CDR2: SGHTA and FQGNSA. The CDR3 is made up of 15 amino acids. CDR3 residues: CASASGTSGTGELFF. The CDR3, as DNA: TGTGCCAGCGCATCCGGGACTAGCGGCACCGGGGAGCTGTTTTTT.

The CDR3: CASSQDDRVREKLFF. DNA of the CDR3: TGTGCCAGCAGCCAAGATGACAGGGTTAGAGAAAAACTGTTTTTT. The chain is built from TRBV14 and TRBJ1-4; 7 nucleotides line up with TRBD1. V lost 0 bases, J lost 8 bases, and 6 bases stayed unmatched. The CDR3 runs 15 residues. Germline V lookup: CDR1 SGHDN, CDR2 FVKESK. Together with reference TRBV14 and TRBJ1-4, the CDR3 gives the full variable domain: EAGVTQFPSHSVIEKGQTVTLRCDPISGHDNLYWYRRVMGKEIKFLLHFVKESKQDESGMPNNRFLAERTGGTYSTLKVQPAELEDSGVYFCASSQDDRVREKLFFGSGTQLSVL.

The chain links TRBV9 to TRBJ1-1; a weak D match, TRBD1 (5 bases). The CDR3 runs 15 residues. Trimming took off 0 bases at V and 0 bases at J, with 9 bases between the two ends. Germline CDR1 reads SGDLS; CDR2 reads YYNGEE. Written as DNA, the CDR3 is TGTGCCAGCAGCGTAGCGGGGGAGCTGAACACTGAAGCTTTCTTT. Its translation: CASSVAGELNTEAFF.

The chain combines TRBV5-1 with TRBJ1-1; no definite D call. Trimming shortened V by 5 bases and J by 2 bases, and 10 bases separated the two germline ends. Germline-derived CDR1 and CDR2 are SGHRS and YFSETQ. This CDR3 is built from 13 residues. The CDR3: CASSTAGNTEAFF. The CDR3 DNA reads as TGCGCCAGCAGTACCGCAGGAAACACTGAAGCTTTCTTT.

V usage is TRBV13 and J usage is TRBJ2-7, with 7 bases aligning to TRBD2. The CDR3 loop spans 16 amino acids. Germline V gene lookup returns CDR1 PRHDT and CDR2 FYEKMQ (reference sequence). Unmatched junction bases numbered 7, after V lost 2 bases and J lost 0 bases. The CDR3 DNA reads TGTGCCAGCAGCTTAAGGGGCGCGGGAGACTCCTACGAGCAGTACTTC. This codes for CASSLRGAGDSYEQYF.

This clone was observed a few times. This sequence joins TRBV12-2 and TRBJ2-1; the listed D gene, TRBD2, was not tested against the DNA. TRBV12-2 is described as a pseudogene. The CDR3 extends over 15 amino acids. The CDR3: CASRFWTYVIDEQFF. For the CDR3, the DNA is TGTGCAAGTCGTTTTTGGACTTATGTAATAGATGAGCAGTTCTTC.

V is TRBV4-1 and J is TRBJ2-7, with no clear D. Deletions cut 0 bases from V and 5 bases from J, with 11 bases between. This CDR3 is 14 amino acids long. The germline CDR1 and CDR2 sequences are MGHRA and YSYEKL. Here the CDR3 DNA reads TGCGCCAGCAGCCAAGATTCGGAGTACCACGAGCAGTACTTC. Residues: CASSQDSEYHEQYF.

The chain has TRBV7-7 and TRBJ2-1; TRBD2 agrees at 10 bases. This CDR3 spans 14 amino acids. Trimming removed 4 bases from V and 9 bases from J; junction bases left unmatched: 6. Germline CDR1 and CDR2: SSHAT and FNYEAQ (reference sequence). CDR3 residues: CASSSLAGEGEQFF. The DNA for the CDR3 is TGTGCCAGCAGCTCCCTAGCGGGAGAGGGTGAGCAGTTCTTC.

The J gene is TRBJ1-1, the V gene TRBV7-9, with TRBD1 matching over 8 bases. With 4 bases clipped from V and 4 bases from J, the junction kept 5 bases outside the gene matches. Looked up from germline, CDR1 is SEHNR and CDR2 is FQNEAQ (reference sequence). The CDR3 runs to 14 residues. The CDR3 region is CASSYQGARTEAFF. In nucleotides, the CDR3 is TGTGCCAGCAGCTATCAGGGGGCTCGCACTGAAGCTTTCTTT.

J is TRBJ2-3 and V is TRBV10-1, with 10 bases fitting TRBD2. The CDR3 is made up of 18 amino acids. Germline V lookup: CDR1 WNHNN, CDR2 SYGVQD (reference sequence). Trimming removed 6 bases from V and 0 bases from J; junction bases left unmatched: 12. CDR3 in amino acids: CASSIAGGTKSSTDTQYF. In nucleotides, the CDR3 is TGCGCCAGCAGCATAGCGGGAGGAACGAAAAGTAGCACAGATACGCAGTATTTT.

Only one count was recorded for this clone. The rearrangement joins TRBV7-9 to TRBJ1-2, with a possible D match to TRBD1 (5 bases). The CDR3 runs 16 residues. Germline-derived CDR1 and CDR2 are SEHNR and FQNEAQ (reference sequence). Trimming removed 4 bases at V and 2 bases at J, with 17 bases between. Here the CDR3 DNA reads TGTGCCAGCAGCTCCCGGGGAGGGGAGGTGAACTATGGCTACACCTTC. Amino acids: CASSSRGGEVNYGYTF.

This chain links TRBV28 with TRBJ1-4; the match to TRBD1 covers 8 bases. Per the germline V gene, CDR1 is MDHEN and CDR2 is SYDVKM. The V gene end was trimmed by 4 bases and the J gene end by 5 bases; junction bases not matched to a gene: 9. The CDR3 runs to 16 residues. The CDR3 sequence: CASSSAHTGGNEKLFF. CDR3 DNA: TGTGCCAGCAGTTCCGCTCATACAGGGGGAAATGAAAAACTGTTTTTT.

This chain links TRBV5-1 with TRBJ2-1; weak D call: TRBD1 (6 bases). The CDR3 loop spans 18 amino acids. Germline CDR1 reads SGHRS; CDR2 reads YFSETQ. V was pared by 0 bases and J by 2 bases, with 18 bases between. The CDR3 sequence is CASSLVPQGTGTYNEQFF. CDR3 nucleotide sequence: TGCGCCAGCAGCTTGGTCCCGCAGGGAACAGGGACCTACAATGAGCAGTTCTTC.